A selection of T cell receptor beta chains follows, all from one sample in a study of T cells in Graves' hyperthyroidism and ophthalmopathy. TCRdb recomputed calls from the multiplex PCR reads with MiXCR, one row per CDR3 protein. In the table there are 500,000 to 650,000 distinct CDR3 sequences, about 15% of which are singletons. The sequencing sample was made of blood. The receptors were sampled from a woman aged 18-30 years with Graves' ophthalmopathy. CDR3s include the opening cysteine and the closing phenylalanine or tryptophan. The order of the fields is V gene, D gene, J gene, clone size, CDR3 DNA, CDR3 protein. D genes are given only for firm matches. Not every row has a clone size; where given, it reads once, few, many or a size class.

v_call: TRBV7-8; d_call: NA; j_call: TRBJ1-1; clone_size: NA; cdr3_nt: TGTGCCAGCAGCCCCCTTGGACGCCTGAACACTGAAGCTTTCTTT; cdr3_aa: CASSPLGRLNTEAFF
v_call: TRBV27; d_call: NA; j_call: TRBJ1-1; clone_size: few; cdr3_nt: TGTGCGTCACAACAGGGGAACACTGAAGCTTTCTTT; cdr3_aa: CASQQGNTEAFF
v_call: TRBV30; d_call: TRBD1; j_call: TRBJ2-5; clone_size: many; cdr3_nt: TGTGCCTGGGACAGGGGTGGGGAGACCCAGTACTTC; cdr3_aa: CAWDRGGETQYF
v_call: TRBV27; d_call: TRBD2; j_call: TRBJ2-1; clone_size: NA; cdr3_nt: TGTGCCAGCAGCAGGGAAGCGGGAGGGCCTTACAATGAGCAGTTCTTC; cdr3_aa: CASSREAGGPYNEQFF
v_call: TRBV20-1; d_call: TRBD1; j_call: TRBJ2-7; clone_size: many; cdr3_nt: TGCAGTGCTAGAGACCTAACAGGGGGCTACGAGCAGTACTTC; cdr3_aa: CSARDLTGGYEQYF
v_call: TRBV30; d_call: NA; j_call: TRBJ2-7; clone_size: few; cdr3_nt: TGTGCCTGGAGTGGGGGGACCTCCTACGAGCAGTACTTC; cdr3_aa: CAWSGGTSYEQYF
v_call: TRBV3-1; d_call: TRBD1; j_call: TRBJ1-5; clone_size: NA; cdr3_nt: TGTGCCAGCAGCATGGCCGGGACAGAAATTCAGCCCCAGCATTTT; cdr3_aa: CASSMAGTEIQPQHF
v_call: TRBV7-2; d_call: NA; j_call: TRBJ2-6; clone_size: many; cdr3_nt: TGTGCCAGCAGCTCCCAATCCTCTGGGGCCAACGTCCTGACTTTC; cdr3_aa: CASSSQSSGANVLTF
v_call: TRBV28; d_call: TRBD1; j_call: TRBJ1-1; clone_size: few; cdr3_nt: TGTGCCAGCAGGGGACACAGGGGAAACACTGAAGCTTTCTTT; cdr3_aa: CASRGHRGNTEAFF
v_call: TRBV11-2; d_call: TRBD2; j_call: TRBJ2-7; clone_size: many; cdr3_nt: TGTGCCAGCAGCTCGTTGACTAGCGGGCGGGACGAGCAGTACTTC; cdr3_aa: CASSSLTSGRDEQYF
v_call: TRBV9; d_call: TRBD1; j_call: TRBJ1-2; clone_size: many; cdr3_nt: TGTGCCAGCAGCCCTCGGGACAGGGTTGGCTACACCTTC; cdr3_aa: CASSPRDRVGYTF
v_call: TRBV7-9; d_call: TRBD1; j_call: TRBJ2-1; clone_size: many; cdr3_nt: TGTGCCAGCAGCACAACAGGGGGAGATATTATATCCTACAATGAGCAGTTCTTC; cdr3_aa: CASSTTGGDIISYNEQFF
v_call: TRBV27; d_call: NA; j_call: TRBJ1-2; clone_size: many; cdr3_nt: TGTGCCAGCAGTTTATCGGGGTACTATGGCTACACCTTC; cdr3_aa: CASSLSGYYGYTF
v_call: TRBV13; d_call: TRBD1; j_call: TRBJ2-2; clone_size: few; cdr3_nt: TGTGCCAGCAGGGACAGGGGAGATGCCGGGGAGCTGTTTTTT; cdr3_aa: CASRDRGDAGELFF
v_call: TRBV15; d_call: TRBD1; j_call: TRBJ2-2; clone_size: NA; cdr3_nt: TGTGCCACCAGCAGAAGCGACAGGGGGCCGGACACCGGGGAGCTGTTTTTT; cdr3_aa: CATSRSDRGPDTGELFF
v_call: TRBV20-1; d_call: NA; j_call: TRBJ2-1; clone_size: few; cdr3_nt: TGCAGTGCTAGAGGGCCCGGGGTCATAACCTACAATGAGCAGTTCTTC; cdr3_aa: CSARGPGVITYNEQFF